These T cell receptor beta chains were read from a single sample in a study of blood T cell repertoires in COVID-19. Sequenced by immunoSEQ multiplex PCR; TCRdb stores in-frame clones only, minus some. The data show 70,000 or so clones, more than 75% seen once. Sequencing was carried out using peripheral blood. These receptors were obtained from a human donor in a cohort sampled during active COVID-19. Both conserved end residues are part of each CDR3. A D gene is named only where the DNA matches it firmly. Clone size is not always given. Where it is, it says once, few, many or a class for expanded clones.

V	J	D	size	length	CDR3	DNA
TRBV2	TRBJ1-1	.	.	12	CASSSSYTEAFF	TGTGCCAGCAGTTCAAGCTACACTGAAGCTTTCTTT
TRBV11-2	TRBJ2-7	TRBD1	.	14	CASSFLEGAYEQYF	TGTGCCAGCAGCTTTTTAGAGGGGGCATACGAGCAGTACTTC
TRBV5-1	TRBJ1-1	.	.	12	CASSLAGLEAFF	TGCGCCAGCAGCTTGGCGGGGTTAGAAGCTTTCTTT
TRBV20-1	TRBJ1-2	.	.	13	CSASAGRGYGYTF	TGCAGTGCTAGTGCGGGGAGGGGGTATGGCTACACCTTC
TRBV4-1	TRBJ2-7	.	.	16	CASSQGSHETTYEQYF	TGCGCCAGCAGCCAAGGTAGTCATGAAACCACCTACGAGCAGTACTTC
TRBV2	TRBJ1-1	TRBD1	.	14	CASSGDRLNTEAFF	TGTGCCAGCAGTGGGGACAGACTGAACACTGAAGCTTTCTTT
TRBV28	TRBJ1-6	TRBD1	.	14	CATHGTVFNSPLHF	TGTGCCACTCACGGGACAGTGTTTAATTCACCCCTCCACTTT
TRBV7-2	TRBJ1-6	TRBD1	.	13	CASSLGQGAPLHF	TGTGCCAGCAGCCTGGGACAGGGGGCACCCCTCCACTTT
TRBV11-2	TRBJ1-4	TRBD1	.	16	CASSPRGQGAREKLFF	TGTGCCAGCAGCCCCCGCGGGCAGGGGGCACGGGAAAAACTGTTTTTT
TRBV4-3	TRBJ2-1	.	once	15	CASSQDAGSYNEQFF	TGCGCCAGCAGCCAAGACGCGGGATCTTACAATGAGCAGTTCTTC
TRBV14	TRBJ1-1	TRBD1	.	16	CASSQSRDRVFTEAFF	TGTGCCAGCAGCCAAAGCCGGGACAGGGTTTTCACTGAAGCTTTCTTT
TRBV11-2	TRBJ2-7	.	.	17	CASSLASVRVVSYEQYF	TGTGCCAGCAGCTTAGCATCGGTCAGGGTTGTCTCCTACGAGCAGTACTTC
TRBV9	TRBJ2-5	.	.	15	CASSVSQGLQETQYF	TGTGCCAGCAGCGTGAGCCAGGGTCTCCAAGAGACCCAGTACTTC
TRBV2	TRBJ1-3	TRBD1	.	15	CASSGGDRGLDTIYF	TGTGCCAGCAGTGGGGGAGACAGGGGTCTGGACACCATATATTTT
TRBV19	TRBJ1-3	.	once	14	CASSNGVAGNTIYF	TGTGCCAGTAGTAACGGGGTAGCTGGAAACACCATATATTTT
TRBV4-1	TRBJ1-6	.	.	18	CASSHLLRGGSGSQALHF	TGCGCCAGCAGCCACCTTTTGAGGGGAGGATCAGGGTCTCAGGCCCTCCACTTT
TRBV7-8	TRBJ1-3	TRBD1	.	20	CASSASKRRQGLNFGNTIYF	TGTGCCAGCAGCGCTTCAAAGAGGAGACAGGGTCTAAACTTTGGAAACACCATATATTTT
TRBV27	TRBJ1-1	.	.	15	CASGPGGRGYTEAFF	TGTGCCAGCGGGCCCGGGGGACGGGGGTACACTGAAGCTTTCTTT
TRBV29-1	TRBJ1-2	.	.	16	CSVRVHDRSGPYGYTF	TGCAGCGTTCGGGTTCACGACAGGTCGGGACCCTATGGCTACACCTTC
TRBV28	TRBJ1-2	TRBD1	.	15	CASSLPGQGALGYTF	TGTGCCAGCAGTCTACCGGGACAGGGGGCGCTTGGCTACACCTTC
TRBV2	TRBJ2-7	TRBD1	.	15	CASSLIARDRNEQYF	TGTGCCAGCAGCCTTATAGCCCGGGACAGGAACGAGCAGTACTTC
TRBV5-3	TRBJ1-2	TRBD1	.	15	CARSQGQGTNYGYTF	TGTGCCAGAAGCCAGGGACAGGGGACTAACTATGGCTACACCTTC
TRBV9	TRBJ1-1	TRBD1	.	16	CASSVATGASHTEAFF	TGTGCCAGCAGCGTCGCGACAGGGGCCTCCCACACTGAAGCTTTCTTT
TRBV28	TRBJ2-3	.	.	17	CASSLMEAGSGTDTQYF	TGTGCCAGCAGTTTAATGGAGGCGGGATCTGGCACAGATACGCAGTATTTT
TRBV6-2/TRBV6-3	TRBJ1-1	TRBD1	.	15	CASSWGQGAGTEAFF	TGTGCCAGCAGCTGGGGACAGGGGGCAGGTACTGAAGCTTTCTTT
TRBV11-2	TRBJ1-2	TRBD1	.	15	CASSRPGGRGKGYTF	TGTGCCAGCAGCCGCCCAGGGGGGCGAGGGAAGGGCTACACCTTC
TRBV5-4	TRBJ2-7	.	.	15	CASSFIGGVAYEQYF	TGTGCCAGCAGCTTTATCGGCGGGGTCGCCTACGAGCAGTACTTC
TRBV5-3	TRBJ1-2	.	.	14	CARSLPPGNYGYTF	TGTGCCAGAAGCTTACCCCCAGGGAACTATGGCTACACCTTC
TRBV4-3	TRBJ1-2	.	.	16	CASSIYADRTPYGYTF	TGCGCCAGCAGCATCTATGCCGACAGGACCCCCTATGGCTACACCTTC
TRBV11-2	TRBJ1-1	.	.	16	CASSPRAGEPNTEAFF	TGTGCCAGCTCCCCTCGGGCAGGGGAACCGAACACTGAAGCTTTCTTT
TRBV2	TRBJ2-7	TRBD1	.	16	CASSGDREKSEYEQYF	TGTGCCAGCAGTGGGGACAGGGAAAAATCGGAGTACGAGCAGTACTTC
TRBV27	TRBJ1-2	TRBD1	.	13	CASSLKGADGYTF	TGTGCCAGCAGTTTAAAGGGGGCAGATGGCTACACCTTC
TRBV4-1	TRBJ1-4	.	.	16	CASSQNPPGYNEKLFF	TGCGCCAGCAGCCAAAACCCCCCGGGATACAATGAAAAACTGTTTTTT
TRBV10-1	TRBJ2-5	TRBD2	.	16	CASTEKRGPTRETQYF	TGCGCCAGCACCGAAAAGCGGGGCCCCACGAGGGAGACCCAGTACTTC
TRBV12-3/TRBV12-4	TRBJ1-1	.	.	12	CAIRTANTEAFF	TGTGCCATCCGGACAGCGAACACTGAAGCTTTCTTT
TRBV7-8	TRBJ2-7	.	.	14	CASARGGTAYEQYF	TGTGCCAGCGCGAGGGGGGGAACCGCCTACGAGCAGTACTTC
TRBV7-3	TRBJ1-6	.	once	15	CASSLKGDYNSPLHF	TGTGCCAGCAGCTTAAAAGGGGACTATAATTCACCCCTCCACTTT
TRBV7-6	TRBJ2-7	TRBD1	.	13	CASSLDRGHEQYF	TGTGCCAGCAGCCTCGACAGGGGCCACGAGCAGTACTTC
TRBV27	TRBJ2-7	.	.	14	CASSSSRNSYEQYF	TGTGCCAGCAGTTCCAGCAGGAACTCCTACGAGCAGTACTTC
TRBV9	TRBJ1-3	TRBD1	.	17	CASSDRTGPSSGNTIYF	TGTGCCAGCAGCGATCGGACAGGACCGAGCTCTGGAAACACCATATATTTT
TRBV18	TRBJ2-6	TRBD1	once	17	CASSPRDRGAGANVLTF	TGTGCCAGCTCACCCCGGGACAGGGGGGCCGGGGCCAACGTCCTGACTTTC
TRBV4-2	TRBJ2-7	TRBD1	.	15	CASSQGQGASYEQYF	TGTGCCAGCAGCCAAGGACAGGGGGCATCGTACGAGCAGTACTTC
TRBV2	TRBJ2-7	.	.	13	CASSEVPSLVQYF	TGTGCCAGCAGTGAAGTCCCCTCGTTAGTACAGTACTTC
TRBV12-3/TRBV12-4	TRBJ1-1	.	.	13	CASSPQGSTEAFF	TGTGCCAGCAGCCCCCAGGGGAGTACTGAAGCTTTCTTT
TRBV5-1	TRBJ2-2	.	.	17	CASSLGSPGRGPGELFF	TGCGCCAGCAGCTTGGGGTCACCGGGGAGAGGGCCCGGGGAGCTGTTTTTT
TRBV10-3	TRBJ1-2	.	.	15	CAINAQEPNWDGYTF	TGTGCCATCAATGCACAGGAGCCAAATTGGGATGGCTACACCTTC
TRBV3-1/TRBV3-2	TRBJ2-7	.	.	15	CASSQDRDSKYEQYF	TGTGCCAGCAGCCAAGACCGAGACAGCAAATACGAGCAGTACTTC
TRBV27	TRBJ1-1	.	once	17	CASSLWPPGPLNTEAFF	TGTGCCAGCAGTTTATGGCCCCCAGGCCCTTTGAACACTGAAGCTTTCTTT
TRBV29-1	TRBJ2-7	TRBD2	.	14	CSGSSGTSVAEQYF	TGCAGCGGGTCATCCGGGACTAGTGTTGCCGAGCAGTACTTC
TRBV19	TRBJ2-7	.	.	13	CASSLTGNYEQYF	TGTGCCAGTAGCCTAACAGGGAACTACGAGCAGTACTTC
TRBV4-1	TRBJ2-7	.	.	16	CASSQEPLQGSYEQYF	TGCGCCAGCAGCCAAGAACCCCTACAGGGCTCCTACGAGCAGTACTTC
TRBV30	TRBJ1-6	TRBD1	once	14	CAWNRGLNNSPLHF	TGTGCCTGGAACAGGGGGCTCAATAATTCACCCCTCCACTTT
TRBV30	TRBJ1-6	TRBD1	.	13	CAWGTGSNSPLHF	TGTGCCTGGGGGACAGGCTCAAATTCACCCCTCCACTTT
TRBV27	TRBJ1-2	TRBD1	.	15	CASSLSGTGYVGYTF	TGTGCCAGCAGTCTCTCCGGGACAGGGTATGTCGGCTACACCTTC